These 26 T cell receptor beta chains share one sample of origin, sequenced in a study of T cells in Graves' hyperthyroidism and ophthalmopathy. TCR beta CDR3 regions were amplified from RNA. First-round RT-PCR with HTBI primers amplified the TCR CDR3 region. A single record per CDR3 protein comes from TCRdb applying MiXCR to the multiplex PCR reads. The sample consists of approximately 600,000 distinct CDR3 sequences, around 15% of them appearing once. Sequenced sample: blood. The receptors here all came from a woman in her twenties or thirties with Graves' hyperthyroidism.

This clonotype was recorded at least ten times. This rearrangement joins TRBV12-3 or TRBV12-4 to TRBJ2-7; 7 bases match TRBD2. The trim removed 6 bases at V and 4 bases at J, leaving 12 bases unmatched. The CDR3 contains 15 residues. The DNA for the CDR3 is TGTGCCAGCAGCGGGGGGACCGACAGACGGTACGAGCAGTACTTC. This translates into CASSGGTDRRYEQYF.

V is TRBV10-3 and J is TRBJ2-3; possible D gene TRBD1, 6 bases. There are 15 residues in the CDR3. Germline V lookup: CDR1 ENHRY, CDR2 SYGVKD. CDR3 in amino acids: CAIGDTYTRTDTQYF. DNA for the CDR3: TGTGCAATAGGGGACACGTATACTCGCACAGATACGCAGTATTTT.

To note about this clonotype: This may be a read error, as it is one base from a much larger clone. V and J are TRBV28 and TRBJ1-1, with unresolved D. Germline values: CDR1 MDHEN, CDR2 SYDVKM. Trimming shortened V by 5 bases and J by 3 bases, and 13 bases separated the two germline ends. The CDR3 contains 14 residues. The CDR3 bases are TGTGCCAGCAGTCTCCGGGAGGAGGACACTGAAGCTTTCTTT. Translation gives CASSLREEDTEAFF.

This chain uses TRBV20-1 with TRBJ2-2, with 9 bases that match TRBD1. The CDR3 contains 16 residues. Unmatched junction bases numbered 8, after V lost 0 bases and J lost 6 bases. The germline CDR1 and CDR2 sequences are DFQATT and SNEGSKA (reference sequence). The CDR3 DNA is TGCAGTGCTAGAGATCCGGGACAGGGAAGTCCCGGGGAGCTGTTTTTT. Translated: CSARDPGQGSPGELFF.

This clonotype was seen many times. J is TRBJ2-7 and V is TRBV10-3; 11 nucleotides agree with TRBD2. The CDR3 covers 17 residues. The V segment lost 11 bases and the J segment 6 bases; nucleotides outside the gene matches: 21. In germline, CDR1 is ENHRY, CDR2 SYGVKD. DNA for the CDR3: TGTGCCGTGTCTCCCGGGACTAGCGGTTCCCTCGGGGGCGAGCAGTACTTC. Amino acids: CAVSPGTSGSLGGEQYF.

The table lists this clonotype with many counts. J is TRBJ2-1 and V is TRBV4-3; D is possibly TRBD1 (5 bases). The CDR3 is 16 residues long. Trimming stripped 1 base from V and 0 bases from J, with 10 bases between. Germline-derived CDR1 and CDR2 are LGHNA and YSLEER. CDR3: CASSQGGGSSYNEQFF. CDR3 in DNA: TGCGCCAGCAGCCAAGGGGGCGGTAGCTCCTACAATGAGCAGTTCTTC.

This clonotype was observed a few times. The V and J genes are TRBV29-1 and TRBJ2-7; D is perhaps TRBD1 or TRBD2 (5 bases each). V lost 7 bases and J 2 bases, leaving 15 bases between the germline ends. Germline CDR1 is SQVTM and CDR2 is ANQGSEA. This CDR3 contains 13 residues. The CDR3 loop is CSAGRPGPYEQYF. Here the CDR3 DNA reads TGCAGCGCCGGCAGGCCGGGACCCTACGAGCAGTACTTC.

The chain recombines TRBV12-3 or TRBV12-4 with TRBJ2-1; D is unclear. The CDR3 loop spans 12 amino acids. V lost 3 bases, J lost 10 bases, and 10 bases lay in between. CDR3 nucleotide sequence: TGTGCCAGCAGTTTTATACCGGAAGAGCAGTTCTTC. Its protein product is CASSFIPEEQFF.

This sequence joins TRBV28 and TRBJ2-2; D is unclear. The CDR3 has 15 residues. The V gene lost 6 bases and the J gene lost 2 bases, with 13 bases spanning the gap. The germline V gene encodes CDR1 MDHEN and CDR2 SYDVKM. CDR3 coding DNA: TGTGCCAGCAGCCCCCCCGGCGATAACACCGGGGAGCTGTTTTTT. Translation: CASSPPGDNTGELFF.

This clonotype was seen ten or more times. The CDR3 nucleotides read TGTGCCAGCAGTTTCCCTCGACAGGGTCACTACGAGCAGTACTTC. Protein sequence: CASSFPRQGHYEQYF. This sequence joins TRBV28 and TRBJ2-7; 7 bases fit TRBD1. The CDR3 spans 15 residues. The trim removed 3 bases at V and 3 bases at J, leaving 8 bases unmatched. CDR1 and CDR2 (germline): MDHEN, SYDVKM. Full variable domain (outside the CDR3, taken from reference TRBV28 and TRBJ2-7): DVKVTQSSRYLVKRTGEKVFLECVQDMDHENMFWYRQDPGLGLRLIYFSYDVKMKEKGDIPEGYSVSREKKERFSLILESASTNQTSMYLCASSFPRQGHYEQYFGPGTRLTVT.

The chain recombines TRBV4-3 with TRBJ2-4; TRBD1 or TRBD2 may be the D gene (5 bases each). The germline V gene encodes CDR1 LGHNA and CDR2 YSLEER. The ends were cut back, 4 bases at V and 5 bases at J, with 9 bases in the middle. The length of the CDR3 is 13 residues. The CDR3: CASSLGTENIQYF. As DNA, the CDR3 is TGCGCCAGCAGCCTCGGGACGGAAAACATTCAGTACTTC.

This clonotype has just a few counts. The chain employs TRBV20-1 and TRBJ2-7; D is undetermined. V was shortened by 3 bases and J by 0 bases, with 9 bases between the two germline ends. CDR1 and CDR2 from the germline V gene are DFQATT and SNEGSKA (reference sequence). The CDR3 runs 13 residues. In nucleotides, the CDR3 is TGCAGTGCTAGTATGGTTGGCTCCTACGAGCAGTACTTC. It is translated as CSASMVGSYEQYF.

This clonotype has a count of ten or more. The chain joins TRBV5-1 to TRBJ2-1; 8 bases fit TRBD2. CDR1 SGHRS and CDR2 YFSETQ come from the germline V gene. The CDR3 extends over 15 amino acids. V lost 6 bases to trimming and J lost 2 bases; unmatched junction nucleotides: 7. In DNA form, the CDR3 reads TGCGCCAGCACCTTCGGGGGGGCCCCCTACAATGAGCAGTTCTTC. This gives the protein CASTFGGAPYNEQFF. Looking up the rest from reference TRBV5-1 and TRBJ2-1 gives the full variable domain: KAGVTQTPRYLIKTRGQQVTLSCSPISGHRSVSWYQQTPGQGLQFLFEYFSETQRNKGNFPGRFSGRQFSNSRSEMNVSTLELGDSALYLCASTFGGAPYNEQFFGPGTRLTVL.

This clonotype was counted ten times or more. The chain has TRBV2 and TRBJ1-1; D is possibly TRBD1 (5 bases). Germline-derived CDR1 and CDR2 are SNHLY and FYNNEI. The CDR3 spans 15 residues. V lost 2 bases and J 4 bases, leaving 14 bases between the germline ends. In DNA, the CDR3 is TGTGCCAGCAGTGAACGACAGCTCTGGGCCACTGAAGCTTTCTTT. This gives the protein CASSERQLWATEAFF.

This clonotype has more than one count but fewer than ten. The V and J genes are TRBV29-1 and TRBJ1-5; D ambiguous. Germline-derived CDR1 and CDR2 are SQVTM and ANQGSEA. CDR3 length equals 12 residues. V was clipped by 4 bases and J by 4 bases, with 8 bases between them. CDR3 in amino acids: CSVGAGNQPQHF. The CDR3 DNA reads as TGCAGCGTTGGGGCAGGTAATCAGCCCCAGCATTTT. The full variable domain, with the rest looked up from reference TRBV29-1 and TRBJ1-5, is SAVISQKPSRDICQRGTSLTIQCQVDSQVTMMFWYRQQPGQSLTLIATANQGSEATYESGFVIDKFPISRPNLTFSTLTVSNMSPEDSSIYLCSVGAGNQPQHFGDGTRLSIL.

This clonotype was seen at least ten times. CDR3 sequence reads: CSVHTGAGNQPQHF. In DNA, the CDR3 is TGCAGTGTCCATACAGGGGCCGGCAATCAGCCCCAGCATTTT. The chain carries TRBV20-1 and TRBJ1-5; 7 positions match TRBD1. The ends lost 7 bases at V and 2 bases at J; junction bases unmatched: 8. Germline values: CDR1 DFQATT, CDR2 SNEGSKA (reference sequence). The length of the CDR3 is 14 residues.

The table lists this clonotype with many counts. This chain connects TRBV30 to TRBJ2-7; 7 nucleotides match TRBD1. Germline-derived CDR1 and CDR2 are GTSNPN and SVGIG (reference sequence). V lost 3 bases to trimming and J lost 5 bases; unmatched junction nucleotides: 4. The CDR3 covers 12 residues. The CDR3 sequence is CAWSSDRDEQYF. In DNA form, the CDR3 reads TGTGCCTGGAGCTCCGACAGGGACGAGCAGTACTTC.

The CDR3 DNA sequence: TGCGCCAGCAGCTTGGGGGCGCGGAGTGATCCTCGGAATGAGCAGTTCTTC. It translates to CASSLGARSDPRNEQFF. The chain employs TRBV5-1 and TRBJ2-1; D remains unclear. CDR1 is SGHRS and CDR2 is YFSETQ in the germline V gene. CDR3 size: 17 residues. Trimming shortened V by 0 bases and J by 7 bases, and 20 bases separated the two germline ends. The whole variable domain, remainder taken from reference TRBV5-1 and TRBJ2-1, is KAGVTQTPRYLIKTRGQQVTLSCSPISGHRSVSWYQQTPGQGLQFLFEYFSETQRNKGNFPGRFSGRQFSNSRSEMNVSTLELGDSALYLCASSLGARSDPRNEQFFGPGTRLTVL.

In its sample, this clonotype was seen a few times. The chain uses TRBV15 and TRBJ2-7; 9 bases agree with TRBD2. The CDR3 extends over 15 amino acids. V shed 3 bases, J shed 3 bases, and the junction held 6 bases outside the gene matches. The germline CDR1 and CDR2 sequences are LNHNV and YYDKDF (reference sequence). For the CDR3, the DNA is TGTGCCACCAGCAGGGAGACTAGCGGAAACTACGAGCAGTACTTC. Encoded protein: CATSRETSGNYEQYF.

This clonotype has just a few counts. The chain uses TRBV7-8 and TRBJ2-2; TRBD2 matches at 7 bases. CDR3 length: 16 residues. CDR1 SGHVS and CDR2 FQNEAQ come from the germline V gene. V lost 2 bases to trimming and J lost 1 base; unmatched junction nucleotides: 4. The chain's CDR3 is CASSLSSGQNTGELFF. The CDR3 coding sequence is TGTGCCAGCAGCTTAAGTAGCGGGCAGAACACCGGGGAGCTGTTTTTT.

This clonotype appeared many times. The chain joins TRBV3-1 to TRBJ2-5; tentative D call: TRBD2 (5 bases). Per the germline V gene, CDR1 is LGHDT and CDR2 is YNNKEL (reference sequence). Trimming cost V 0 bases and J 1 base, with 6 bases left between them. This CDR3 spans 14 amino acids. CDR3 region: CASSQEAAQETQYF. The CDR3 nucleotides read TGTGCCAGCAGCCAAGAAGCGGCCCAAGAGACCCAGTACTTC.

V gene TRBV15 combines with J gene TRBJ1-2; tentative D call: TRBD1 (5 bases). The V end was cut by 0 bases, the J end by 5 bases, with 19 bases between. The CDR3 spans 17 residues. The germline gives CDR1 LNHNV, CDR2 YYDKDF (reference sequence). The CDR3 here is CATSRDRGQGAAYGYTF. Written as DNA, the CDR3 is TGTGCCACCAGCAGAGATAGGGGTCAAGGGGCTGCTTATGGCTACACCTTC.

There are a few counts of this clonotype. The chain couples TRBV20-1 to TRBJ2-7, with a weak D call TRBD2 (6 bases). Germline lookup yields CDR1 DFQATT and CDR2 SNEGSKA (reference sequence). The CDR3 spans 15 residues. Between the trimmed V and J ends, which lost 3 bases and 0 bases, there was a span of 15 bases. The CDR3 nucleotides read TGCAGTGCTAGCCTCTCTAGCGTCTACTCCTACGAGCAGTACTTC. This gives the protein CSASLSSVYSYEQYF.

This clonotype was seen a few times. It may be a read error: a sequence one base away is much more abundant. The rearrangement joins TRBV7-2 to TRBJ2-5, with D perhaps TRBD2 (5 bases). Trimming took 1 base from V and 3 from J, leaving 9 bases between them. Germline-derived CDR1 and CDR2 are SGHTA and FQGNSA. This CDR3 is built from 14 residues. CDR3 amino acids: CASSLGAEEETQYF. For the CDR3, the DNA is TGTGCCAGCAGCTTAGGGGCGGAGGAAGAGACCCAGTACTTC.

This clonotype has more than one count but fewer than ten. CDR3 protein: CASSQVNGLAKAGEQYF. CDR3 nucleotide sequence: TGTGCCAGCAGCCAAGTGAACGGACTAGCGAAGGCGGGGGAGCAGTACTTC. This chain links TRBV3-1 with TRBJ2-7; 9 nucleotides match TRBD2. This CDR3 comprises 17 residues. Germline V lookup: CDR1 LGHDT, CDR2 YNNKEL (reference sequence). V was pared by 1 base and J by 7 bases, with 14 bases of the junction left unmatched.

This clonotype has at least ten counts. The chain employs TRBV6-5 and TRBJ2-7; 7 bases are shared with TRBD2. This CDR3 comprises 16 residues. The V gene's germline CDR1 is MNHEY and CDR2 SVGAGI. Trimming at V came to 2 bases and at J to 3 bases, leaving 10 bases not matched to a gene. CDR3 sequence: CASSYGWASGLYEQYF. DNA for the CDR3: TGTGCCAGCAGTTACGGGTGGGCTAGCGGCCTCTACGAGCAGTACTTC.